A single sample gave rise to the 14 T cell receptor beta chains below, sequenced in a study of shared clonotypes between healthy human individuals. Clones were sequenced by immunoSEQ multiplex PCR, and TCRdb holds only the in-frame ones, with some missing. Among approximately 1.5 million clones listed, approximately 98.5% were seen once. Sequenced sample: naive CD4+ T cells sorted from blood. Subset noted: CD45RA+ positively selected. The receptors here all came from a man in his thirties or forties in good health.

The V and J genes are TRBV29-1 and TRBJ2-3, with TRBD2 matching 9 bases. From germline, CDR1 is SQVTM and CDR2 ANQGSEA. The CDR3 covers 16 residues. The J segment lost 2 bases and the V segment lost 3 bases, leaving 9 bases of the junction unmatched. The CDR3 nucleotides read TGCAGCGTTGAGGGCCAGACTAGCGGACCCACAGATACGCAGTATTTT. This sequence encodes CSVEGQTSGPTDTQYF.

V and J are TRBV27 and TRBJ2-7; D gene uncertain. The germline V gene encodes CDR1 MNHEY and CDR2 SMNVEV (reference sequence). The CDR3 is made up of 11 amino acids. The V and J ends lost 11 bases and 2 bases respectively, with 10 bases between them. The CDR3 loop is CAAGLAYEQYF. CDR3 sequence (DNA): TGTGCCGCCGGGCTAGCCTACGAGCAGTACTTC.

The chain couples TRBV7-9 to TRBJ2-5; the D gene could be TRBD1 or TRBD2 (5 bases each). Trimming removed 5 bases at V and 5 bases at J, with 12 bases between. This CDR3 comprises 13 residues. The germline V gene has CDR1 SEHNR and CDR2 FQNEAQ (reference sequence). This chain's CDR3 is CASSPEGQETQYF. The CDR3, as DNA: TGTGCCAGCAGCCCCGAGGGGCAGGAGACCCAGTACTTC. Based on the CDR3 plus reference TRBV7-9 and TRBJ2-5, the full variable domain is DTGVSQNPRHKITKRGQNVTFRCDPISEHNRLYWYRQTLGQGPEFLTYFQNEAQLEKSRLLSDRFSAERPKGSFSTLEIQRTEQGDSAMYLCASSPEGQETQYFGPGTRLLVL.

V is TRBV5-1 and J is TRBJ1-1; TRBD1 matches at 8 bases. CDR1 and CDR2 (germline): SGHRS, YFSETQ. This CDR3 contains 16 residues. V trimming: 0 bases; J trimming: 2 bases; junction bases outside the gene matches: 6. The CDR3 sequence is CASSLAVRGRNTEAFF. The CDR3 coding sequence is TGCGCCAGCAGCTTGGCCGTCAGGGGGCGCAACACTGAAGCTTTCTTT.

This chain uses TRBV9 with TRBJ2-2; D is perhaps TRBD1 or TRBD2 (6 bases each). The length of the CDR3 is 15 residues. The V gene lost 0 bases and the J gene lost 6 bases, with 12 bases spanning the gap. The germline V gene has CDR1 SGDLS and CDR2 YYNGEE. The CDR3 reads CASSVEGGEAGELFF. Written as DNA, the CDR3 is TGTGCCAGCAGCGTAGAGGGGGGAGAAGCCGGGGAGCTGTTTTTT.

The chain employs TRBV29-1 and TRBJ2-1, with 13 bases identical to TRBD2. Germline trimming cut 3 bases from V and 3 bases from J; bases unmatched to any gene: 2. Germline CDR1 reads SQVTM; CDR2 reads ANQGSEA. CDR3 length: 15 residues. CDR3 coding DNA: TGCAGCGTTGAGGGGACTAGCGGGAACTACAATGAGCAGTTCTTC. Translation gives CSVEGTSGNYNEQFF.

About this clone: The sample has other DNA sequences that encode this CDR3 too. The rearrangement uses TRBV9 and TRBJ2-2; no firm D call. There are 14 residues in the CDR3. V gave up 0 bases and J gave up 1 base, with 4 bases separating them. CDR1 SGDLS and CDR2 YYNGEE come from the germline V gene. The CDR3 coding sequence is TGTGCCAGCAGCGTAGCCGGGAACACCGGGGAGCTGTTTTTT. It specifies CASSVAGNTGELFF.

The chain has TRBV12-2 and TRBJ2-7; no check of the table's D call, TRBD1, against the DNA was made. TRBV12-2 counts as a pseudogene. The CDR3 totals 18 residues. CDR3 DNA: TGTGCAAGTCGCCAAGGAGCCAGGGGGCCTCCGGGATCCTACGAGCAGTACTTC. Its translation: CASRQGARGPPGSYEQYF.

The rearrangement uses TRBV5-1 and TRBJ1-2, with D unresolved. Trimming removed 3 bases at V and 7 bases at J, with 13 bases between. The length of the CDR3 is 13 residues. Germline CDR1 SGHRS, CDR2 YFSETQ. CDR3 loop: CASSSEGSGGYTF. For the CDR3, the DNA is TGCGCCAGCAGCTCGGAGGGCAGCGGTGGCTACACCTTC. The full variable domain, in which reference TRBV5-1 and TRBJ1-2 provide the parts outside the CDR3, is KAGVTQTPRYLIKTRGQQVTLSCSPISGHRSVSWYQQTPGQGLQFLFEYFSETQRNKGNFPGRFSGRQFSNSRSEMNVSTLELGDSALYLCASSSEGSGGYTFGSGTRLTVV.

The chain joins TRBV5-1 to TRBJ2-3; TRBD2 aligns across 12 bases. Germline trimming cut 2 bases from V and 3 bases from J; bases unmatched to any gene: 10. Germline CDR1 SGHRS, CDR2 YFSETQ. The CDR3 loop spans 18 amino acids. CDR3 coding DNA: TGCGCCAGCAGCTTTCCTAGCGGGAGGGCCAGGGGGACAGATACGCAGTATTTT. The encoded protein is CASSFPSGRARGTDTQYF.

V and J are TRBV5-1 and TRBJ2-7; 10 positions match TRBD1. With V trimmed by 3 bases and J by 5 bases, 17 bases remained unmatched. Germline V lookup: CDR1 SGHRS, CDR2 YFSETQ. This CDR3 is 18 amino acids long. CDR3 sequence reads: CASSSTLSTGGAFHEQYF. CDR3 bases: TGCGCCAGCAGCTCGACCCTATCGACAGGGGGCGCTTTCCACGAGCAGTACTTC.

As concerns this clone: Other DNA sequences of this sample code for an identical CDR3. The chain has TRBV18 and TRBJ2-5; D perhaps matches TRBD1 (5 bases). Germline CDR1 KGHSH, CDR2 LQKENI. Trimming removed 3 bases from V and 3 bases from J, with 8 bases in between. This CDR3 comprises 13 residues. The DNA of the CDR3 is TGTGCCAGCTCACCGGGCAGGGAAGAGACCCAGTACTTC. Translating gives CASSPGREETQYF.

V and J are TRBV15 and TRBJ2-7, with D perhaps matching TRBD1 or TRBD2 (5 bases each). V lost 4 bases and J lost 3, with 19 bases in between. Germline V gene lookup returns CDR1 LNHNV and CDR2 YYDKDF (reference sequence). The CDR3 consists of 16 residues. The CDR3 loop reads CATSTLFGTLSYEQYF. As DNA, the CDR3 is TGTGCCACCAGCACTTTATTCGGGACGCTAAGCTACGAGCAGTACTTC.

This rearrangement joins TRBV10-3 to TRBJ2-4; D is perhaps TRBD1 or TRBD2 (5 bases each). The CDR3 is 16 amino acids. Trimming removed 0 bases at V and 4 bases at J, with 13 bases between. CDR1 is ENHRY, CDR2 SYGVKD, per germline. The CDR3 DNA reads TGTGCCATCAGTGAGTCGCAGGGTGGGGGAAAAAACATTCAGTACTTC. As protein: CAISESQGGGKNIQYF.